This TCR beta chain was sequenced in a study of T cell repertoires in cytomegalovirus infection. This clonotype has a count of ten or more. What it binds is not known. TCRdb re-analysed the reads in MiXCR, keeping a single row per CDR3 protein. The repertoire holds 900,000 to 950,000 distinct CDR3 sequences, 30% to 40% seen once, with roughly an eighth in the top ten. Sequences were derived from cultured CD8+ T cells from PBMCs, sampled from culture after CMV antigen stimulation. This sequence was found in a human donor in good health (CMV status not recorded). Some clones in this sample may be carry-over from other donors' samples.

The DNA of the CDR3 is TGCAGTGCTAGACCGGCCGATAGGAACACTGAAGCTTTCTTT. Translated: CSARPADRNTEAFF. The chain is built from TRBV20-1 and TRBJ1-1; D is undetermined. Per the germline V gene, CDR1 is DFQATT and CDR2 is SNEGSKA (reference sequence). V was clipped by 2 bases and J by 1 base, with 11 bases between them. This CDR3 is built from 14 residues.